This T cell receptor beta chain was observed in a study of cytotoxic CD8 clonotypes in ibrutinib-treated CLL. Overall study findings and caveats: At the start, clonality exceeded age-matched healthy donors and followed circulating CD8+ T-cell counts.

Germline V gene lookup returns CDR1 MNHEY and CDR2 SMNVEV (reference sequence). The CDR3 is made up of 13 amino acids. Trimming stripped 4 bases from V and 3 bases from J, with 10 bases between. As regards this clone: Its antigen is not known.

Generated by immunoSEQ multiplex PCR, the TCRdb table keeps only in-frame clones and is missing some. The sample contains 150,000 or so clones, about 88% of which appear only once. The chain carries TRBV27 and TRBJ2-7, with D maybe TRBD2 (6 bases). This sample comprised PBMCs, obtained at disease progression, from a patient treated with ibrutinib. The TCR sequence derives from a human donor with chronic lymphocytic leukemia. The CDR3 DNA reads as TGTGCCAGCAGTTGGGACTCGATCTACGAGCAGTACTTC. It encodes CASSWDSIYEQYF.